The source of this T cell receptor beta chain is a study of blood T cell repertoires in COVID-19. Study as a whole: Specimens from acute and convalescent COVID-19 originated in the United States, Italy and Spain.

Trimming stripped 11 bases from V and 2 bases from J, with 14 bases between. The CDR3 is made up of 13 amino acids. CDR1 is KGHSH, CDR2 LQKENI, per germline. Using immunoSEQ multiplex PCR, the repertoire was profiled, and TCRdb retains in-frame clones only, with some absent. This table has roughly 140,000 clones, around nine tenths appearing once. In terms of age and location, participants ranged from about 18 to 90 years and lived in about two dozen US areas. Grouping used clinical history reported by participants in a survey and questionnaire. The chain is built from TRBV18 and TRBJ2-3, with D possibly matching TRBD1 (5 bases). This receptor was identified in a woman aged 25-40 years with acute COVID-19. The specimen was PBMCs or T cells enriched from blood (not recorded which). As DNA, the CDR3 is TGTGCCTCCGTTGAGACAGCCACAGATACGCAGTATTTT. Translating gives CASVETATDTQYF.